This T cell receptor beta chain was documented in a study of regulatory T cells in long-lasting Graves disease. This CDR3 is 12 amino acids long. CDR1 MNHNS and CDR2 SASEGT come from the germline V gene. With 5 bases removed from V and 6 bases from J, the gap between germline ends came to 10 bases. With iRepertoire HTBI primers and Arm-PCR of CDR3 regions, TCR beta libraries were built. TCRdb re-called the multiplex PCR reads with MiXCR, one entry per CDR3 protein. Of roughly 400,000 distinct CDR3 sequences in the sample, under 25% were seen once. This clonotype was observed a handful of times. Its antigen is not identified. The time point: persistent/refractory GD, antithyroid drugs over 5 years with positive TRAb. PBMC-derived RNA was used for the TCR library. Patients came from an endocrinology department in Xi'an, China. The study's findings and limits: Results may be inaccurate due to the small sample size. Researchers reported studying only peripheral blood, not thyroid tissue. When disease was persistent, TRBV28, TRBJ1-2 and TRBJ2-5 were the favored segments.

Sequenced here: peripheral blood mononuclear cells (PBMCs), sampled when the disease was refractory, from a patient treated with antithyroid drugs. The receptor comes from a female donor with Graves disease. This chain connects TRBV6-1 to TRBJ1-1, with no clear D. The DNA of the CDR3 is TGTGCCAGCAGTACGGGATTTGCTGAAGCTTTCTTT. Translation gives CASSTGFAEAFF.